The present entry profiles one T cell receptor beta chain with its context. Its antigen is undetermined. These data are taken from a study of cytomegalovirus exposure and HLA in healthy donors. General observations from the study: As a later analysis showed, several of the most significant clusters appeared to be linked to common viral pathogens.

The CDR3 contains 14 residues. Germline CDR1 reads SGDLS; CDR2 reads YYNGEE. Trimming removed 3 bases at V and 4 bases at J, with 13 bases between. Both 60 Vbeta primers and 13 Jbeta primers went into the PCR. The repertoire was sequenced with immunoSEQ multiplex PCR; TCRdb's copy has only in-frame clones and lacks some. The sample yields roughly 200,000 clones, roughly nine tenths seen once. The V gene is TRBV9, the J gene TRBJ1-2; D is perhaps TRBD1 (5 bases). The receptor comes from a boy between 2 and 10 years old in good health and CMV-seronegative. Sample: PBMCs. CDR3 nucleotides: TGTGCCAGCAGCGCCCACCAGGGTGGCTATGGCTACACCTTC. Protein sequence: CASSAHQGGYGYTF.